This is a list of T cell receptor beta chains from one sample in a study of regulatory T cells in long-lasting Graves disease. Each CDR3 protein gets one entry after TCRdb re-called the multiplex PCR reads with MiXCR. The sample carries about 440,000 distinct CDR3 sequences, around 17% recorded once. Another study also made use of these data, one on T cells in Graves' hyperthyroidism and ophthalmopathy.

The sample was peripheral blood mononuclear cells (PBMCs), taken at new diagnosis, from a patient treated with antithyroid drugs. The receptors were sampled from a woman between 18 and 29 years old with Graves disease. Both conserved end residues are part of each CDR3. D genes are given only for firm matches. Clone size is not always given. Where it is, it says once, few, many or a class for expanded clones.

cdr3_nt: TGTGCCAGCAGTGGGCACGGGGGATCCACTGAAGCTTTCTTT
cdr3_aa: CASSGHGGSTEAFF
d_call: .
j_call: TRBJ1-1
v_call: TRBV28
clone_size: many

cdr3_nt: TGTGCCAGCACTTTGGAGAGTGGCAGGGTGAAGGAGCAGTACTTC
cdr3_aa: CASTLESGRVKEQYF
d_call: .
j_call: TRBJ2-7
v_call: TRBV28
clone_size: many

cdr3_nt: TGTGCCAGCAGTCGCGGGACGGTCGACAATCAGCCCCAGCATTTT
cdr3_aa: CASSRGTVDNQPQHF
d_call: .
j_call: TRBJ1-5
v_call: TRBV6-2/TRBV6-3
clone_size: many

cdr3_nt: TGTGCCAGCAGCTTAAGACTAGCAGACAACTACAATGAGCAGTTCTTC
cdr3_aa: CASSLRLADNYNEQFF
d_call: TRBD2
j_call: TRBJ2-1
v_call: TRBV11-2
clone_size: many

cdr3_nt: TGCAGTGCTCAGACTACAGCGGGAGTGGGCCATGAGCAGTTCTTC
cdr3_aa: CSAQTTAGVGHEQFF
d_call: TRBD2
j_call: TRBJ2-1
v_call: TRBV20-1
clone_size: once

cdr3_nt: TGTGCCAGCAGCCGGGGCCGAAATGAGCAGTTCTTC
cdr3_aa: CASSRGRNEQFF
d_call: .
j_call: TRBJ2-1
v_call: TRBV2
clone_size: .

cdr3_nt: TGTGCCAGCAGCTTAGAGGGGTGGGGGAGTGGGTTTAGTGAGCAGTTCTTC
cdr3_aa: CASSLEGWGSGFSEQFF
d_call: .
j_call: TRBJ2-1
v_call: TRBV11-3
clone_size: .

cdr3_nt: TGTGCCAGCAATAGACTAGCTGAAGGGAACACCGGGGAGCTGTTTTTT
cdr3_aa: CASNRLAEGNTGELFF
d_call: TRBD2
j_call: TRBJ2-2
v_call: TRBV7-2
clone_size: .

cdr3_nt: TGTGCCAGCAGCTTGGGACAGCTCTACAATGAGCAGTTCTTC
cdr3_aa: CASSLGQLYNEQFF
d_call: .
j_call: TRBJ2-1
v_call: TRBV5-8
clone_size: many

cdr3_nt: TGTGCCAGCAGCCAAACAACGGGGGCAACTAATGAAAAACTGTTTTTT
cdr3_aa: CASSQTTGATNEKLFF
d_call: .
j_call: TRBJ1-4
v_call: TRBV11-2
clone_size: many

cdr3_nt: TGTGCCTGGGGACAGACCTACGAGCAGTACTTC
cdr3_aa: CAWGQTYEQYF
d_call: .
j_call: TRBJ2-7
v_call: TRBV30
clone_size: many

cdr3_nt: TGTGCCAGCTCACCTATATCAGGGGGCCTAGGAACTGAAGCTTTCTTT
cdr3_aa: CASSPISGGLGTEAFF
d_call: TRBD1
j_call: TRBJ1-1
v_call: TRBV18
clone_size: many

cdr3_nt: TGCAGCGTCGCGGTAGGGGGGCGTAGTAATTCACCCCTCCACTTT
cdr3_aa: CSVAVGGRSNSPLHF
d_call: .
j_call: TRBJ1-6
v_call: TRBV29-1
clone_size: many

cdr3_nt: TGTGCCAGCAGCTTGATGGCAGGATCCTACGAGCAGTACTTC
cdr3_aa: CASSLMAGSYEQYF
d_call: .
j_call: TRBJ2-7
v_call: TRBV7-9
clone_size: .

cdr3_nt: TGTGCCTGGAGTGCTAGTCCGGATGAGCAGTTCTTC
cdr3_aa: CAWSASPDEQFF
d_call: .
j_call: TRBJ2-1
v_call: TRBV30
clone_size: many

cdr3_nt: TGCGCCAGCAGTGAGGCCCAAATACGTAGCAATCAGCCCCAGCATTTT
cdr3_aa: CASSEAQIRSNQPQHF
d_call: .
j_call: TRBJ1-5
v_call: TRBV10-2
clone_size: few

cdr3_nt: TGTGCCAGCATTAGGACTAGCGGACGCACAGATACGCAGTATTTT
cdr3_aa: CASIRTSGRTDTQYF
d_call: TRBD2
j_call: TRBJ2-3
v_call: TRBV2
clone_size: many

cdr3_nt: TGTGCCAGCAGCCCCTATGGCTACGAGCAGTACTTC
cdr3_aa: CASSPYGYEQYF
d_call: .
j_call: TRBJ2-7
v_call: TRBV12-3/TRBV12-4
clone_size: many

cdr3_nt: TGTGCCTCAAAGGGGAGCTCCTACGAGCAGTACTTC
cdr3_aa: CASKGSSYEQYF
d_call: .
j_call: TRBJ2-7
v_call: TRBV11-2
clone_size: many

cdr3_nt: TGTGCCAGCAGCTTAGCGCCCACTAGAATCCCCTACGAGCAGTACTTC
cdr3_aa: CASSLAPTRIPYEQYF
d_call: .
j_call: TRBJ2-7
v_call: TRBV7-9
clone_size: many

cdr3_nt: TGTGCCAGCAGCGTAGGGGGGAAAAGCTCCTACGAGCAGTACTTC
cdr3_aa: CASSVGGKSSYEQYF
d_call: .
j_call: TRBJ2-7
v_call: TRBV9
clone_size: few

cdr3_nt: TGTGCCAGCTTAGCCGGGGACAGCCGAAATCAGCCCCAGCATTTT
cdr3_aa: CASLAGDSRNQPQHF
d_call: TRBD1
j_call: TRBJ1-5
v_call: TRBV6-1
clone_size: .

cdr3_nt: TGCAGCGGGGGGACAGGGCACTCCTACGAGCAGTACTTC
cdr3_aa: CSGGTGHSYEQYF
d_call: TRBD1
j_call: TRBJ2-7
v_call: TRBV29-1
clone_size: few

cdr3_nt: TGTGCCAGCAGCCTCACCGGCGGGAGGGACCAAGAGACCCAGTACTTC
cdr3_aa: CASSLTGGRDQETQYF
d_call: TRBD2
j_call: TRBJ2-5
v_call: TRBV28
clone_size: .

cdr3_nt: TGTGCCAGCAGCTCATGGGGAGGTGGAGCGGGGTTCTACACAGATACGCAGTATTTT
cdr3_aa: CASSSWGGGAGFYTDTQYF
d_call: TRBD2
j_call: TRBJ2-3
v_call: TRBV3-1
clone_size: few

cdr3_nt: TGTGCCAGCAGCCAAGAAGGGTTCAATGAGCAGTTCTTC
cdr3_aa: CASSQEGFNEQFF
d_call: .
j_call: TRBJ2-1
v_call: TRBV3-1
clone_size: many

cdr3_nt: TGTGCCAGCAGTTTAAGCACGCCTGGCAGGGGGCTCGGTGGCTACACCTTC
cdr3_aa: CASSLSTPGRGLGGYTF
d_call: TRBD1
j_call: TRBJ1-2
v_call: TRBV28
clone_size: many

cdr3_nt: TGTGCCAGCAGTCCGCGGACTAGCGGGTTCAATGAGCAGTTCTTC
cdr3_aa: CASSPRTSGFNEQFF
d_call: TRBD2
j_call: TRBJ2-1
v_call: TRBV27
clone_size: .

cdr3_nt: TGCGCCAGCAGCCAAGTCGCCGACAGGGGTTACGAGCAGTACTTC
cdr3_aa: CASSQVADRGYEQYF
d_call: TRBD1
j_call: TRBJ2-7
v_call: TRBV4-1
clone_size: few

cdr3_nt: TGTGCCAGCAGAAACTGGGACATCGCTTTCTTT
cdr3_aa: CASRNWDIAFF
d_call: .
j_call: TRBJ1-1
v_call: TRBV6-1
clone_size: .

cdr3_nt: TGTGCCAGCAGCCAAGAGGAGTCGCGGGAGGGCCTTTTCTATACGCAGTATTTT
cdr3_aa: CASSQEESREGLFYTQYF
d_call: TRBD2
j_call: TRBJ2-3
v_call: TRBV3-1
clone_size: few

cdr3_nt: TGTGCCAGCAGAGGGACAGGAACTAACTATGGCTACACCTTC
cdr3_aa: CASRGTGTNYGYTF
d_call: TRBD1
j_call: TRBJ1-2
v_call: TRBV6-1
clone_size: many

cdr3_nt: TGCGCCAGCAGCCAAGATCGCCAGGGCCAAAACATTCAGTACTTC
cdr3_aa: CASSQDRQGQNIQYF
d_call: .
j_call: TRBJ2-4
v_call: TRBV4-3
clone_size: .

cdr3_nt: TGCGCCAGCAGCGCGAACCTCGGGAGAGGGTACGAGCAGTACTTC
cdr3_aa: CASSANLGRGYEQYF
d_call: .
j_call: TRBJ2-7
v_call: TRBV5-1
clone_size: few

cdr3_nt: TGTGCCAGCTTAAAGGAGACTTGGGAGACCCAGTACTTC
cdr3_aa: CASLKETWETQYF
d_call: .
j_call: TRBJ2-5
v_call: TRBV7-2
clone_size: many

cdr3_nt: TGCAGTGCACCTGACAGGGTGATCAGCTACGAGCAGTACTTC
cdr3_aa: CSAPDRVISYEQYF
d_call: TRBD1
j_call: TRBJ2-7
v_call: TRBV20-1
clone_size: many

cdr3_nt: TGTGCCAGCAGCGGCCTAGCGGGAGGGCCGAGAGATACGCAGTATTTT
cdr3_aa: CASSGLAGGPRDTQYF
d_call: TRBD2
j_call: TRBJ2-3
v_call: TRBV9
clone_size: .

cdr3_nt: TGCGCCAGCAGCCAAGTTAGTACTAGCGGGAGGGCAAATACCTACAATGAGCAGTTCTTC
cdr3_aa: CASSQVSTSGRANTYNEQFF
d_call: TRBD2
j_call: TRBJ2-1
v_call: TRBV4-1
clone_size: .

cdr3_nt: TGTGCCAGCAGTGAATGGGGCCGAAATAGAGATACGCAGTATTTT
cdr3_aa: CASSEWGRNRDTQYF
d_call: .
j_call: TRBJ2-3
v_call: TRBV6-1
clone_size: many

cdr3_nt: TGTGCCAGCAGCCCTCAAGCGGGAGGGCCACACAATGAGCAGTTCTTC
cdr3_aa: CASSPQAGGPHNEQFF
d_call: TRBD2
j_call: TRBJ2-1
v_call: TRBV7-3
clone_size: many

cdr3_nt: TGCGCCAGCAACCCTGACAGGGGGACCTACAATGAGCAGTTCTTC
cdr3_aa: CASNPDRGTYNEQFF
d_call: TRBD1
j_call: TRBJ2-1
v_call: TRBV4-1
clone_size: many

cdr3_nt: TGTGCCCGCAGTCCGGGACTAGGAGTGAATGAGCAGTTCTTC
cdr3_aa: CARSPGLGVNEQFF
d_call: TRBD2
j_call: TRBJ2-1
v_call: TRBV12-3/TRBV12-4
clone_size: few

cdr3_nt: TGTGCCAGCAGCCCAATTACTAGCGGGAGGTCAGATACGCAGTATTTT
cdr3_aa: CASSPITSGRSDTQYF
d_call: TRBD2
j_call: TRBJ2-3
v_call: TRBV11-1
clone_size: .

cdr3_nt: TGTGCCAGCAGTTTCTTTGCCACAAGAGAGACCCAGTACTTC
cdr3_aa: CASSFFATRETQYF
d_call: .
j_call: TRBJ2-5
v_call: TRBV28
clone_size: few

cdr3_nt: TGTGCCAGCAGTTTATCGCTAGGACAGTGGACTAGCGGCTCCTACAATGAGCAGTTCTTC
cdr3_aa: CASSLSLGQWTSGSYNEQFF
d_call: TRBD2
j_call: TRBJ2-1
v_call: TRBV27
clone_size: .

cdr3_nt: TGTGCCAGCAGCCAAGGGACACCGAGCTCCTACGAGCAGTACTTC
cdr3_aa: CASSQGTPSSYEQYF
d_call: .
j_call: TRBJ2-7
v_call: TRBV3-1
clone_size: .

cdr3_nt: TGCAGCGCTCCCTCCGGGACAGGGGGCAATGAGCAGTTCTTC
cdr3_aa: CSAPSGTGGNEQFF
d_call: TRBD1
j_call: TRBJ2-1
v_call: TRBV29-1
clone_size: .

cdr3_nt: TGTGCCAGCTCACCACCAGGGCGCGGCTACAATGAGCAGTTCTTC
cdr3_aa: CASSPPGRGYNEQFF
d_call: .
j_call: TRBJ2-1
v_call: TRBV18
clone_size: .

cdr3_nt: TGCGCCAGCAGCCAAGTTGGGACTAGCGGGAGCGGCACAGATACGCAGTATTTT
cdr3_aa: CASSQVGTSGSGTDTQYF
d_call: TRBD2
j_call: TRBJ2-3
v_call: TRBV4-1
clone_size: .

cdr3_nt: TGTGCCACCAGCAGAGAGAGGGGGCTGTTTTCACCCCTCCACTTT
cdr3_aa: CATSRERGLFSPLHF
d_call: TRBD1
j_call: TRBJ1-6
v_call: TRBV15
clone_size: .

cdr3_nt: TGTGCCAGCCGGTCCGGGGGTTCCTACAATGAGCAGTTCTTC
cdr3_aa: CASRSGGSYNEQFF
d_call: .
j_call: TRBJ2-1
v_call: TRBV6-1
clone_size: many

cdr3_nt: TGTGCCAGCAGAGAACCGGGGCAGTGGGAGCAGTACTTC
cdr3_aa: CASREPGQWEQYF
d_call: .
j_call: TRBJ2-7
v_call: TRBV6-1
clone_size: .

cdr3_nt: TGTGCCAGCAGTGGGGATTGGATACTTGGCTACACCTTC
cdr3_aa: CASSGDWILGYTF
d_call: .
j_call: TRBJ1-2
v_call: TRBV2
clone_size: many